The present T cell receptor beta chain was sequenced within a study of response to subunit inactivated influenza vaccine. The V gene's germline CDR1 is KGHDR and CDR2 SFDVKD. V was shortened by 9 bases and J by 5 bases, with 9 bases between the two germline ends. The CDR3 has 12 residues. TCRdb redid the calling of the RT-PCR reads with MiXCR, one entry per CDR3 protein. This sample has 530,000 or so distinct CDR3 sequences, with over 25% found just once. Details on this clonotype: Its cognate antigen is unknown.

Whole-study findings and limits: T cells newly recruited by each seasonal influenza vaccination are few, the authors suggested.

This sequence was found in a man in his fifties who received an inactivated influenza vaccine. The sequencing used CD4+ T cells sorted from PBMCs, collected about 5 days after vaccination. The J gene is TRBJ2-2, the V gene TRBV24-1; D uncertain. The CDR3 DNA reads as TGTGCCACCCACTCGGAAACCGGGGAGCTGTTTTTT. It yields the protein CATHSETGELFF.